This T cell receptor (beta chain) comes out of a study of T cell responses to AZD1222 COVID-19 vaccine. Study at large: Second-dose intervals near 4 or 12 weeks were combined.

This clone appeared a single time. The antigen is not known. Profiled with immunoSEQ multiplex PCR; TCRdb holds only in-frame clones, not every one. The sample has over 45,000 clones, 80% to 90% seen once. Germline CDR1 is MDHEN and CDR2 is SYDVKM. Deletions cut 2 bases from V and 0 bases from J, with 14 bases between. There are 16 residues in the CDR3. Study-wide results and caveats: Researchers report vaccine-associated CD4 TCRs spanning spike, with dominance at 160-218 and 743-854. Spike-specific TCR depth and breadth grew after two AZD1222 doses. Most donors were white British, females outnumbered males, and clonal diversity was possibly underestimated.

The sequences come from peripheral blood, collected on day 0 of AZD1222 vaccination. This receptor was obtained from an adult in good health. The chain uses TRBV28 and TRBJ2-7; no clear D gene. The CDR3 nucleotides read TGTGCCAGCAGTTTAGCCCTCACAAGCAACTCCTACGAGCAGTACTTC. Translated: CASSLALTSNSYEQYF.